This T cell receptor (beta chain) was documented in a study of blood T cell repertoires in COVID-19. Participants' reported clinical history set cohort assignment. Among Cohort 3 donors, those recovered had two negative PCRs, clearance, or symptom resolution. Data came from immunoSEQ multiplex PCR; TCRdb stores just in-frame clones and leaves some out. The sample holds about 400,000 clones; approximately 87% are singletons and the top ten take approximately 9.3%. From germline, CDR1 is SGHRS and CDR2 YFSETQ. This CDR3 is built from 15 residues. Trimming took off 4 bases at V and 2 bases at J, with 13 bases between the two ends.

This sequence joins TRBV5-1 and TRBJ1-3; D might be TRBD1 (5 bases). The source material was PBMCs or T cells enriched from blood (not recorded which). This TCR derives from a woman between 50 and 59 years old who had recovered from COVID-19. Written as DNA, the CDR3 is TGCGCCAGCAGCCCGGGGGATGGGGCTGGAAACACCATATATTTT. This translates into CASSPGDGAGNTIYF. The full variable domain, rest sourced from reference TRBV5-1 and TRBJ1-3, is KAGVTQTPRYLIKTRGQQVTLSCSPISGHRSVSWYQQTPGQGLQFLFEYFSETQRNKGNFPGRFSGRQFSNSRSEMNVSTLELGDSALYLCASSPGDGAGNTIYFGEGSWLTVV.